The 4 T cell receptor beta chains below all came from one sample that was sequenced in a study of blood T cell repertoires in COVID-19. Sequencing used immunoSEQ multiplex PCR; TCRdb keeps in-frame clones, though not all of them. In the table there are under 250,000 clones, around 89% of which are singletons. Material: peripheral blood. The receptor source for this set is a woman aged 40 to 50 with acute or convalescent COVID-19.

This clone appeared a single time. In nucleotides, the CDR3 is TGTGCCAGCAGCGACCGGGGACAGGGGACGGGTGAGCAGTACGTC. This gives the protein CASSDRGQGTGEQYV. This chain uses TRBV6-5 with TRBJ2-7; 10 nucleotides agree with TRBD1. Germline CDR1 and CDR2: MNHEY and SVGAGI. Trimming cost V 6 bases and J 7 bases; bases outside gene matches: 12. This CDR3 has 15 residues.

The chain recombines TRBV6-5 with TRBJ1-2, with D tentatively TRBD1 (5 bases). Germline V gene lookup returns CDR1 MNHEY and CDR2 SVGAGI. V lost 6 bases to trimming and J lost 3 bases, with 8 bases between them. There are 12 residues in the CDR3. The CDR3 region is CASRGVHYGYTF. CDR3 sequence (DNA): TGTGCCAGCAGAGGGGTGCACTATGGCTACACCTTC.

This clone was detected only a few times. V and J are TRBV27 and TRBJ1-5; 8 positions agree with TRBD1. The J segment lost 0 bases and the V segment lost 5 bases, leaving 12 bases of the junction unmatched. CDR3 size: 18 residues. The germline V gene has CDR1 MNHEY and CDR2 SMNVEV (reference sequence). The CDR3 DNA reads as TGTGCCAGCAGTCCACCGAGAGTCGGGACAGGTAGCAATCAGCCCCAGCATTTT. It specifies CASSPPRVGTGSNQPQHF.

CDR3 bases: TGTGCCAGTAGTATCCCCCAGGGGGGTGAAAAACTGTTTTTT. It specifies CASSIPQGGEKLFF. The rearrangement links TRBV19 to TRBJ1-4; 7 nucleotides match TRBD1. The germline V gene has CDR1 LNHDA and CDR2 SQIVND (reference sequence). V lost 3 bases, J lost 7 bases, and 5 bases stayed unmatched. CDR3 length: 14 residues.